This TCR beta chain was found in a study of T cell repertoires in cytomegalovirus infection. About the study: CMV epitopes in the study were HLA-C-restricted (recently identified) and HLA-B-restricted (well studied). An indication of both CMV infection and matching HLA type came from public TCR beta signatures. Overall study findings and caveats: Identification of carriers of CMV plus the relevant HLA was performed using cumulative public TCR beta family frequency. CMV-specific TCR beta clonotypes restricted by HLA-C dominated the ex vivo response.

Comment on this clonotype: What it binds is not known.

The ends were cut back, 4 bases at V and 1 base at J, with 8 bases in the middle. Germline V gene sequence: CDR1 MDHEN, CDR2 SYDVKM. This CDR3 has 14 amino acids. Using its own MiXCR run on the reads, TCRdb lists one record per CDR3 protein. There are about 570,000 distinct CDR3 sequences in the sample; approximately 40% occur only once, and 48% lies in the top ten. The chain couples TRBV28 to TRBJ2-4, with D perhaps given as TRBD1 or TRBD2 (5 bases each). The sequencing here drew on cultured PBMCs, taken from culture after CMV antigen stimulation. The source of this sequence is a human donor in good health (CMV status not recorded). Some clones in this sample may be carry-over from other donors' samples. The CDR3 spells CASSSWGAKNIQYF. The CDR3 coding sequence is TGTGCCAGCAGTTCATGGGGGGCCAAAAACATTCAGTACTTC.